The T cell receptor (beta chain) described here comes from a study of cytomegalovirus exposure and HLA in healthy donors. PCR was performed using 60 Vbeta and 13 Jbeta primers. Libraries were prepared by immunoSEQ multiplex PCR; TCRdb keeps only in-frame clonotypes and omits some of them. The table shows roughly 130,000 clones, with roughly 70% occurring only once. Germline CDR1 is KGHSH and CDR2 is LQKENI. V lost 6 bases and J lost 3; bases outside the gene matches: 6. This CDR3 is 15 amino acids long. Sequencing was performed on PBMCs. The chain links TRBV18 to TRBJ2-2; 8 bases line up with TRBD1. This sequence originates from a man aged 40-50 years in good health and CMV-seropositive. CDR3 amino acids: CASSLDRGDTGELFF. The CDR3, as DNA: TGTGCCAGCTCCCTCGACAGGGGTGACACCGGGGAGCTGTTTTTT.